A selection of T cell receptor beta chains follows, all from one sample in a study of blood T cell repertoires in COVID-19. This table comes from immunoSEQ multiplex PCR, and its TCRdb copy is limited to in-frame clones, with some not included. The table lists approximately 170,000 clones, approximately 79% of them singletons. Sample: peripheral blood. The source is a woman of 80 years or more with acute or convalescent COVID-19. The CDR3 runs from the conserved cysteine through the conserved F or W. The D gene is left open where the match is weak. Rows give clone size only sometimes, using once, few, many, or a class for an expanded clone.

size: NA
D: TRBD1
length: 14
J: TRBJ2-5
V: TRBV11-2
DNA: TGTGCCAGCAGCCCCTCGACAGGGAGAGAGACCCAGTACTTC
CDR3: CASSPSTGRETQYF

size: NA
D: TRBD2
length: 15
J: TRBJ2-1
V: TRBV19
DNA: TGTGCCAGTGGGAGACTAGCGGGATCCTACAATGAGCAGTTCTTC
CDR3: CASGRLAGSYNEQFF

size: NA
D: TRBD1
length: 13
J: TRBJ2-7
V: TRBV5-1
DNA: TGCGCCAGCAGCTCGGACAGGGGTTACGAGCAGTACTTC
CDR3: CASSSDRGYEQYF

size: NA
D: TRBD2
length: 11
J: TRBJ2-1
V: TRBV7-9
DNA: TGTGCCAGCCAACTAGCGGCCGAGCAGTTCTTC
CDR3: CASQLAAEQFF

size: once
D: TRBD1
length: 16
J: TRBJ2-4
V: TRBV5-5
DNA: TGTGCCAGCAGCCGGGGACAGGGTGGTATGTTTGACATTCAGTACTTC
CDR3: CASSRGQGGMFDIQYF

size: few
D: NA
length: 14
J: TRBJ2-2
V: TRBV10-3
DNA: TGTGCCATCAGTGATTCGAGTGTGTCCGGGGAGCTGTTTTTT
CDR3: CAISDSSVSGELFF

size: NA
D: TRBD1
length: 15
J: TRBJ1-1
V: TRBV11-2
DNA: TGTGCCAGCAGCCCCGGGACAGTCGGGAACACTGAAGCTTTCTTT
CDR3: CASSPGTVGNTEAFF

size: NA
D: TRBD2
length: 14
J: TRBJ2-7
V: TRBV27
DNA: TGTGCCAGCAGTTTATCTAGCGGGAACTACGAGCAGTACTTC
CDR3: CASSLSSGNYEQYF

size: NA
D: TRBD1
length: 19
J: TRBJ2-3
V: TRBV15
DNA: TGTGCCACCAGCAGAGGGTGGATGTTAGGACAGGGGGCTCCAGATACGCAGTATTTT
CDR3: CATSRGWMLGQGAPDTQYF

size: NA
D: NA
length: 13
J: TRBJ2-7
V: TRBV9
DNA: TGTGCCAGCAGCCCCCCTTCTAGCTACGAGCAGTACTTC
CDR3: CASSPPSSYEQYF

size: NA
D: NA
length: 13
J: TRBJ2-7
V: TRBV14
DNA: TGTGCCAGCAGCCCCAGATTGGAGGGCGAGCAGTACTTC
CDR3: CASSPRLEGEQYF

size: NA
D: NA
length: 15
J: TRBJ2-2
V: TRBV18
DNA: TGTGCCAGCTCCGAATTTCAGGGGAACACCGGGGAGCTGTTTTTT
CDR3: CASSEFQGNTGELFF

size: NA
D: TRBD2
length: 15
J: TRBJ2-7
V: TRBV29-1
DNA: TGCAGCGTTGGGGAGGCGACTAGCCGGATTTACGAGCAGTACTTC
CDR3: CSVGEATSRIYEQYF

size: NA
D: TRBD1
length: 16
J: TRBJ1-3
V: TRBV7-9
DNA: TGTGCCAGCAGCTTCGGACAGGGGAACTCTGGAAACACCATATATTTT
CDR3: CASSFGQGNSGNTIYF

size: NA
D: TRBD1
length: 13
J: TRBJ1-6
V: TRBV6-5
DNA: TGTGCCAGCAGTTCGACAGGGGGTTCACCCCTCCACTTT
CDR3: CASSSTGGSPLHF

size: NA
D: TRBD2
length: 16
J: TRBJ2-3
V: TRBV2
DNA: TGTGCCAGCAGGCCCACTAGCGGGGGGGCCAGAGATACGCAGTATTTT
CDR3: CASRPTSGGARDTQYF

size: NA
D: NA
length: 17
J: TRBJ1-6
V: TRBV14
DNA: TGTGCCAGCAGCCAAGACGCGTCCTACTCAAATAATTCACCCCTCCACTTT
CDR3: CASSQDASYSNNSPLHF

size: NA
D: TRBD2
length: 16
J: TRBJ2-2
V: TRBV6-5
DNA: TGTGCCAGCAGTTACTCTGGCGGGGGGGCCGGCGGGGAGCTGTTTTTT
CDR3: CASSYSGGGAGGELFF

size: once
D: NA
length: 17
J: TRBJ2-2
V: TRBV6-2/TRBV6-3
DNA: TGTGCCAGCAGTTACCCCCATTCAGGGCCCAACACCGGGGAGCTGTTTTTT
CDR3: CASSYPHSGPNTGELFF

size: NA
D: TRBD1
length: 15
J: TRBJ2-7
V: TRBV19
DNA: TGTGCCAGTAGTATCTCGACAGGGAACTTCTACGAGCAGTACTTC
CDR3: CASSISTGNFYEQYF

size: NA
D: TRBD1
length: 12
J: TRBJ2-7
V: TRBV19
DNA: TGTGCCAGTAGTCTGACAGGGGACGAGCAGTACTTC
CDR3: CASSLTGDEQYF

size: NA
D: NA
length: 15
J: TRBJ1-1
V: TRBV20-1
DNA: TGCAGTGCTAGTCACCCAGACAGGTCCGACACTGAAGCTTTCTTT
CDR3: CSASHPDRSDTEAFF

size: NA
D: NA
length: 14
J: TRBJ1-4
V: TRBV19
DNA: TGTGCCAGTAGTATACAGGGCCTTAATGAAAAACTGTTTTTT
CDR3: CASSIQGLNEKLFF

size: NA
D: TRBD1
length: 17
J: TRBJ1-1
V: TRBV19
DNA: TGTGCCAGTAGTATAGTATTAGGGACAGACGTTAACACTGAAGCTTTCTTT
CDR3: CASSIVLGTDVNTEAFF

size: NA
D: TRBD1
length: 15
J: TRBJ1-3
V: TRBV6-6
DNA: TGTGCCAGCAGGCGCGACAGGGCTTCTGGAAACACCATATATTTT
CDR3: CASRRDRASGNTIYF

size: few
D: NA
length: 15
J: TRBJ2-1
V: TRBV14
DNA: TGTGCCAGCAGCCATTTTCGGGGGGCTGACAATGAGCAGTTCTTC
CDR3: CASSHFRGADNEQFF

size: NA
D: NA
length: 17
J: TRBJ1-3
V: TRBV28
DNA: TGTGCCAGCAGTTTACCGCTGGGGGCGAGCTCTGGAAACACCATATATTTT
CDR3: CASSLPLGASSGNTIYF

size: NA
D: TRBD2
length: 13
J: TRBJ2-7
V: TRBV3-1/TRBV3-2
DNA: TGTGCCAGCAGCCCTAGCGGGACATACGAGCAGTACTTC
CDR3: CASSPSGTYEQYF

size: NA
D: TRBD2
length: 18
J: TRBJ2-1
V: TRBV15
DNA: TGTGCCACCAGCATAGGACTAGCGGAACTTGTCTCCTACAATGAGCAGTTCTTC
CDR3: CATSIGLAELVSYNEQFF

size: NA
D: TRBD1
length: 12
J: TRBJ1-1
V: TRBV2
DNA: TGTGCCAGAGACAGGGGGCGTACTGAAGCTTTCTTT
CDR3: CARDRGRTEAFF

size: NA
D: NA
length: 14
J: TRBJ1-1
V: TRBV6-5
DNA: TGTGCCAGCAGTTACTCTTACAGGAACACTGAAGCTTTCTTT
CDR3: CASSYSYRNTEAFF

size: NA
D: NA
length: 12
J: TRBJ2-3
V: TRBV11-3
DNA: TGTGCCAGCAGCTTCGGCACAGATACGCAGTATTTT
CDR3: CASSFGTDTQYF

size: NA
D: NA
length: 13
J: TRBJ2-3
V: TRBV19
DNA: TGTGCCAGTAGTAAACAGGGAAGAGATACGCAGTATTTT
CDR3: CASSKQGRDTQYF

size: NA
D: NA
length: 16
J: TRBJ1-3
V: TRBV7-6
DNA: TGTGCCAGCAGCTTAGGGGCCGGCCAGGGAGGAAACACCATATATTTT
CDR3: CASSLGAGQGGNTIYF

size: NA
D: NA
length: 14
J: TRBJ1-5
V: TRBV10-2
DNA: TGCGCCTCCAGGGGACCTAGTGTCAATCAGCCCCAGCATTTT
CDR3: CASRGPSVNQPQHF

size: few
D: NA
length: 15
J: TRBJ1-3
V: TRBV19
DNA: TGTGCCAGTAGTAAGGAATCGACAAAAGGAAACACCATATATTTT
CDR3: CASSKESTKGNTIYF

size: NA
D: NA
length: 15
J: TRBJ2-3
V: TRBV28
DNA: TGTGCCAGCAGCTTTAGCGGCTCTAGCACAGATACGCAGTATTTT
CDR3: CASSFSGSSTDTQYF

size: few
D: TRBD1
length: 16
J: TRBJ1-4
V: TRBV20-1
DNA: TGCAGTGCTAGTCTGGGACAGGGAGCCCTTAACCAGAAACTGTTTTTT
CDR3: CSASLGQGALNQKLFF

size: few
D: TRBD1
length: 15
J: TRBJ1-4
V: TRBV28
DNA: TGTGCCAGCAGGAAGGACAGGGTTCGAGGTGAAAAACTGTTTTTT
CDR3: CASRKDRVRGEKLFF

size: NA
D: NA
length: 15
J: TRBJ2-5
V: TRBV7-2
DNA: TGTGCCAGCAGCTTAGAAGGCGGGGAACAAGAGACCCAGTACTTC
CDR3: CASSLEGGEQETQYF

size: NA
D: NA
length: 16
J: TRBJ2-7
V: TRBV7-6
DNA: TGTGCCAGCAGCTTAGTCGCGGGGCTACTCTCCTACGAGCAGTACTTC
CDR3: CASSLVAGLLSYEQYF

size: NA
D: NA
length: 16
J: TRBJ2-3
V: TRBV6-1
DNA: TGTGCCAGCAGTGAAGATGTTTATAGCTTTCCAGATACGCAGTATTTT
CDR3: CASSEDVYSFPDTQYF

size: NA
D: NA
length: 14
J: TRBJ2-7
V: TRBV5-1
DNA: TGCGCCAGCAGCTTGAGTCCAGCGGAAGGGGAGCAGTACTTC
CDR3: CASSLSPAEGEQYF

size: NA
D: TRBD1
length: 16
J: TRBJ2-7
V: TRBV5-5
DNA: TGTGCCAGCAGCTTAACCCAGGGGGCGAGAGCCTACGAGCAGTACTTC
CDR3: CASSLTQGARAYEQYF

size: NA
D: NA
length: 15
J: TRBJ2-3
V: TRBV6-5
DNA: TGTGCCAGCAGATACCAGGGACAAGGGGCAGATACGCAGTATTTT
CDR3: CASRYQGQGADTQYF

size: NA
D: TRBD1
length: 12
J: TRBJ1-2
V: TRBV29-1
DNA: TGCAGCGTTGAGGACAGGAACTATGGCTACACCTTC
CDR3: CSVEDRNYGYTF

size: NA
D: NA
length: 16
J: TRBJ1-4
V: TRBV5-1
DNA: TGCGCCAGCAGCCCGGAGGCAGGGGCAGCTAATGAAAAACTGTTTTTT
CDR3: CASSPEAGAANEKLFF

size: NA
D: NA
length: 14
J: TRBJ1-2
V: TRBV7-2
DNA: TGTGCCAGCAGCCCCCCCGGAGCTAACTATGGCTACACCTTC
CDR3: CASSPPGANYGYTF

size: NA
D: NA
length: 13
J: TRBJ1-1
V: TRBV4-3
DNA: TGCGCCAGCAGCCAAGATAGGAACACTGAAGCTTTCTTT
CDR3: CASSQDRNTEAFF

size: NA
D: NA
length: 17
J: TRBJ1-5
V: TRBV21-1
DNA: TGTGCCAGCAGCAAAGTCTTTGGGACAGGGAGGATTCAGCCCCAGCATTTT
CDR3: CASSKVFGTGRIQPQHF

size: NA
D: NA
length: 14
J: TRBJ2-1
V: TRBV11-3
DNA: TGTGCCAGCAGCTTAGGTAGAGGGGGCAATGAGCAGTTCTTC
CDR3: CASSLGRGGNEQFF

size: NA
D: TRBD1
length: 13
J: TRBJ2-2
V: TRBV6-6
DNA: TGTGCCAGCAGGGGACAGGACACCGGGGAGCTGTTTTTT
CDR3: CASRGQDTGELFF

size: NA
D: TRBD1
length: 15
J: TRBJ2-1
V: TRBV11-3
DNA: TGTGCCAGCAGCCGACAGGGAACGTCATCGGGTGAGCAGTTCTTC
CDR3: CASSRQGTSSGEQFF

size: NA
D: NA
length: 15
J: TRBJ2-7
V: TRBV2
DNA: TGTGCCAGCAGAAGACAGATCCCTAGCTCCTACGAGCAGTACTTC
CDR3: CASRRQIPSSYEQYF